This TCR beta chain was recorded in a study of T cell changes during pregnancy in multiple sclerosis. The length of the CDR3 is 17 residues. Germline V gene lookup returns CDR1 SGHVS and CDR2 FQNEAQ. The V gene lost 3 bases and the J gene lost 0 bases, with 18 bases spanning the gap. Libraries were prepared by immunoSEQ multiplex PCR; TCRdb keeps only in-frame clonotypes and omits some of them. The sample has 40,000 to 55,000 clones, around 90% seen once. V usage is TRBV7-8 and J usage is TRBJ2-7, with a tentative D call TRBD1 (6 bases). The source of this sequence is a female donor with multiple sclerosis, enrolled in a pregnancy study. The starting material was CD8+ T cells from peripheral blood mononuclear cells, obtained in the second trimester of pregnancy. Here the CDR3 DNA reads TGTGCCAGCAGCTTCAACCCCCAGAGGGACACCTCCTACGAGCAGTACTTC. Residues: CASSFNPQRDTSYEQYF.